What follows are 4 T cell receptor beta chains derived from one specimen sequenced in a study of blood T cell repertoires in COVID-19 (dated by TCRdb to 2018 to 2020). Libraries came from the immunoSEQ multiplex PCR assay. In TCRdb, the immuneACCESS table is reduced to in-frame sequences with V and J assigned. These tables do not hold every clone; where another copy was compared, an unresolved V gene accounts for under half, and the others remain unexplained. Across this sample there are around 88,000 clones, with around 85% seen only once. Roughly a tenth of the sample lies in the top ten. The specimen sequenced was peripheral blood. These receptors were obtained from a woman older than 75 with acute or convalescent COVID-19.

This chain joins TRBV7-2 and TRBJ1-1; a weak D match, TRBD1 (6 bases). V lost 4 bases to trimming and J lost 6 bases, with 15 bases between them. The CDR3 consists of 14 residues. Germline V gene data show CDR1 as SGHTA and CDR2 as FQGNSA. The CDR3 nucleotides are TGTGCCAGCAGCTCCCCGCCAGGGGTTGCTGAAGCTTTCTTT. Protein: CASSSPPGVAEAFF.

This chain links TRBV19 with TRBJ1-5; 8 bases agree with TRBD1. CDR1 and CDR2 (germline): LNHDA, SQIVND (reference sequence). The CDR3 runs 13 residues. Trimming at V came to 5 bases and at J to 5 bases, leaving 2 bases not matched to a gene. In nucleotides, the CDR3 is TGTGCCAGTAGTTCAGGGGGCGATCAGCCCCAGCATTTT. This sequence encodes CASSSGGDQPQHF.

This clone was seen a handful of times. The rearrangement uses TRBV28 and TRBJ1-6, with TRBD1 identical over 7 bases. V dropped 6 bases and J dropped 6; count of bases not matched to a gene: 8. The CDR3 has 15 residues. Per germline, CDR1 MDHEN and CDR2 SYDVKM. CDR3 nucleotides: TGTGCCAGCAGCCAAGCGACAGGGATTAATTCACCCCTCCACTTT. Protein: CASSQATGINSPLHF. The full variable domain, with the rest looked up from reference TRBV28 and TRBJ1-6, is DVKVTQSSRYLVKRTGEKVFLECVQDMDHENMFWYRQDPGLGLRLIYFSYDVKMKEKGDIPEGYSVSREKKERFSLILESASTNQTSMYLCASSQATGINSPLHFGNGTRLTVT.

This chain connects TRBV29-1 to TRBJ1-1; 11 bases match TRBD1. The V and J ends lost 7 bases and 0 bases, in that order; junction bases with no gene match: 4. The germline V gene has CDR1 SQVTM and CDR2 ANQGSEA. CDR3 length: 14 residues. The CDR3 protein is CSARTGGLNTEAFF. CDR3 DNA: TGCAGCGCCCGGACAGGGGGCCTGAACACTGAAGCTTTCTTT.